A single sample gave rise to the 30 T cell receptor beta chains below, sequenced in a study of blood T cell repertoires in COVID-19. Produced via immunoSEQ multiplex PCR; TCRdb's table is partial and in-frame only. In the table there are some 530,000 clones, more than 85% of which are singletons. Sequencing used PBMCs or T cells enriched from blood (not recorded which). The receptors shown here come from a woman aged 55-70 years who had recovered from COVID-19.

The gene calls are TRBV11-3 and TRBJ1-6, with D perhaps TRBD1 (5 bases). With 5 bases removed from V and 8 bases from J, the gap between germline ends came to 22 bases. CDR3 length: 17 amino acids. Germline V gives CDR1 SGHNT, CDR2 YENEEA. As DNA, the CDR3 is TGTGCCAGCAGCCCTCGCGGGGGGGAAGTTTACGATTCACCCCTCCACTTT. This sequence encodes CASSPRGGEVYDSPLHF.

This clone was found once. CDR3 sequence (DNA): TGTGCCTGGAGTAAACCGGGTCTGACCTCTGGAAACACCATATATTTT. It codes for CAWSKPGLTSGNTIYF. The gene calls are TRBV30 and TRBJ1-3; D not resolved. V was pared by 2 bases and J by 0 bases, with 14 bases between. The CDR3 is 16 amino acids. Per the germline V gene, CDR1 is GTSNPN and CDR2 is SVGIG (reference sequence).

This clone has a single count. This chain uses TRBV27 with TRBJ1-3; D gene ambiguous. Germline assignment: CDR1 MNHEY and CDR2 SMNVEV (reference sequence). This CDR3 is built from 16 residues. V was cut by 2 bases and J by 0 bases, with 11 bases left in between. The CDR3 region is CASSLRLGTSGNTIYF. The CDR3 bases are TGTGCCAGCAGTTTACGGCTGGGCACCTCTGGAAACACCATATATTTT.

A single count supports this clone. The DNA of the CDR3 is TGCAGCGGCCAACCACAGGCCGTCGGCACTGAAGCTTTCTTT. Its translation is CSGQPQAVGTEAFF. The rearrangement links TRBV29-1 to TRBJ1-1; a weak D match, TRBD1 (5 bases). CDR1 is SQVTM, CDR2 ANQGSEA, per germline. The CDR3 spans 14 residues. The V end lost 7 bases, the J end lost 4 bases, and 19 bases lay between the germline ends.

The chain uses TRBV24-1 and TRBJ1-2; weak D call: TRBD1 (5 bases). Trimming cost V 5 bases and J 6 bases, with 15 bases left between them. Per germline, CDR1 KGHDR and CDR2 SFDVKD. The CDR3 totals 14 residues. The chain's CDR3 is CATSGRGTPNGYTF. The CDR3 bases are TGTGCCACCAGTGGTAGGGGTACACCCAATGGCTACACCTTC.

V usage is TRBV10-1 and J usage is TRBJ2-3; 7 bases line up with TRBD2. There are 15 residues in the CDR3. The V gene's germline CDR1 is WNHNN and CDR2 SYGVQD (reference sequence). The trim removed 0 bases at V and 2 bases at J, leaving 2 bases unmatched. CDR3 sequence: CASSESGGNTDTQYF. The CDR3 nucleotides are TGCGCCAGCAGTGAGTCGGGGGGGAACACAGATACGCAGTATTTT.

This chain joins TRBV19 and TRBJ1-1; D may be TRBD1 (6 bases). Germline V lookup: CDR1 LNHDA, CDR2 SQIVND (reference sequence). The CDR3 totals 12 residues. V was cut by 6 bases and J by 3 bases, with 8 bases left in between. CDR3 sequence (DNA): TGTGCCAGTAGGGACAGTTACACTGAAGCTTTCTTT. Protein sequence: CASRDSYTEAFF.

This clone was seen once. The chain is built from TRBV19 and TRBJ1-5, with 8 bases that match TRBD1. This CDR3 contains 16 residues. Germline V gene data show CDR1 as LNHDA and CDR2 as SQIVND (reference sequence). Germline trimming cut 10 bases from V and 4 bases from J; bases unmatched to any gene: 15. The CDR3 region is CATGTGQLSRNQPQHF. The CDR3 bases are TGTGCCACCGGGACAGGTCAATTAAGTCGGAATCAGCCCCAGCATTTT.

The chain combines TRBV19 with TRBJ2-3; tentatively, D is TRBD2 (6 bases). Looked up from germline, CDR1 is LNHDA and CDR2 is SQIVND (reference sequence). There are 15 residues in the CDR3. Trimming removed 1 base at V and 3 bases at J, with 11 bases between. The CDR3 sequence: CASSIGEGRTDTQYF. In DNA, the CDR3 is TGTGCCAGTAGTATAGGCGAGGGGAGGACAGATACGCAGTATTTT.

The chain is built from TRBV7-9 and TRBJ1-2, with no clear D. V lost 5 bases and J lost 1, with 5 bases in between. Germline CDR1 SEHNR, CDR2 FQNEAQ (reference sequence). CDR3 size: 12 residues. Written as DNA, the CDR3 is TGTGCCAGCAGCGTCGGTAACTATGGCTACACCTTC. This gives the protein CASSVGNYGYTF.

The V and J genes are TRBV9 and TRBJ1-2; TRBD1 aligns across 11 bases. After removal of 4 bases from V and 4 bases from J, the junction contained 6 bases not matched to a gene. The CDR3 totals 15 residues. Germline values: CDR1 SGDLS, CDR2 YYNGEE. CDR3 sequence reads: CASSPRTGGTYGYTF. The CDR3 region has the DNA TGTGCCAGCAGCCCTCGGACAGGGGGCACCTATGGCTACACCTTC.

The chain employs TRBV4-1 and TRBJ2-1, with 10 bases matching TRBD2. The CDR3 length is 19 residues. Germline-derived CDR1 and CDR2 are MGHRA and YSYEKL. With V trimmed by 4 bases and J by 1 base, 13 bases remained unmatched. The DNA for the CDR3 is TGCGCCAGCAGCCCGACCAAGGGTAGCGGGGGGTTTTCCTACAATGAGCAGTTCTTC. Translation: CASSPTKGSGGFSYNEQFF.

The chain couples TRBV3-1 (or the pseudogene TRBV3-2) to TRBJ2-4, with 8 bases aligning to TRBD2. Germline lookup yields CDR1 LGHDT and CDR2 YNNKEL (reference sequence). CDR3 size: 16 residues. Trimming at V came to 5 bases and at J to 3 bases, leaving 9 bases not matched to a gene. The CDR3 sequence is CASSSRGGIGKNIQYF. The CDR3 DNA sequence: TGTGCCAGCAGCTCACGGGGGGGCATTGGCAAAAACATTCAGTACTTC.

The rearrangement uses TRBV6-5 and TRBJ1-2, with unresolved D. The germline V and J ends were trimmed by 2 bases and 1 base, with 8 bases remaining between them. The germline V gene encodes CDR1 MNHEY and CDR2 SVGAGI. This CDR3 has 14 residues. The CDR3 DNA is TGTGCCAGCAGTTACGACGGGGATAACTATGGCTACACCTTC. Protein product: CASSYDGDNYGYTF.

This chain joins TRBV12-5 and TRBJ2-3; possibly TRBD2 for D (6 bases). The length of the CDR3 is 17 residues. V was trimmed by 3 bases and J by 0 bases, leaving 16 bases between them. Germline values: CDR1 LGHNT, CDR2 FRNRAP. The CDR3 coding sequence is TGTGCTAGTGGTTTTCCCAGCGGGTCCATTAGCACAGATACGCAGTATTTT. Amino acid sequence: CASGFPSGSISTDTQYF.

The genes are TRBV2 and TRBJ2-7; 12 bases map to TRBD2. CDR3 size: 16 residues. V lost 6 bases and J lost 0; bases outside the gene matches: 6. From germline, CDR1 is SNHLY and CDR2 FYNNEI. CDR3: CASRRTSGDSSYEQYF. The CDR3 DNA is TGTGCCAGCAGGAGGACTAGCGGGGACAGCTCCTACGAGCAGTACTTC.

V and J are TRBV7-2 and TRBJ1-2, with TRBD1 matching over 9 bases. This CDR3 has 13 residues. The V and J ends lost 0 bases and 7 bases, in that order; junction bases with no gene match: 0. Germline assignment: CDR1 SGHTA and CDR2 FQGNSA. CDR3 in amino acids: CASSLADRGGYTF. The DNA of the CDR3 is TGTGCCAGCAGCTTAGCGGACAGGGGTGGCTACACCTTC.

This clone appeared once. This sequence joins TRBV10-3 and TRBJ2-5; TRBD1 agrees at 8 bases. This CDR3 region has 13 residues. Germline CDR1 is ENHRY and CDR2 is SYGVKD. The trim removed 6 bases at V and 3 bases at J, leaving 3 bases unmatched. CDR3 residues: CAIRGQGEETQYF. The CDR3 nucleotides read TGTGCCATCAGAGGACAGGGCGAAGAGACCCAGTACTTC.

CDR3 in DNA: TGTGCCAGCAGTTTCGACAGGGGGCTCGGAAACACCATATATTTT. Protein product: CASSFDRGLGNTIYF. The gene calls are TRBV6-5 and TRBJ1-3; TRBD1 aligns across 10 bases. The V and J ends lost 4 bases and 4 bases, in that order; junction bases with no gene match: 4. The CDR3 is 15 amino acids. CDR1 is MNHEY and CDR2 is SVGAGI in the germline V gene.

The count of this clone is one. This rearrangement joins TRBV5-4 to TRBJ1-2; 9 bases match TRBD1. Germline CDR1 is SGHNT and CDR2 is YYREEE (reference sequence). After removal of 0 bases from V and 7 bases from J, the junction contained 13 bases not matched to a gene. CDR3 length equals 17 residues. CDR3 coding DNA: TGTGCCAGCAGCTTGGGGCGAGTGACAGGGGGTTTTGGTGGCTACACCTTC. It yields the protein CASSLGRVTGGFGGYTF.

The chain links TRBV19 to TRBJ1-4, with 9 bases aligning to TRBD1. The CDR3 totals 16 residues. Trimming removed 4 bases from V and 8 bases from J; junction bases left unmatched: 11. The V gene's germline CDR1 is LNHDA and CDR2 SQIVND (reference sequence). CDR3: CASSTLQGQGEEKLFF. As DNA, the CDR3 is TGTGCCAGTAGTACGCTACAGGGACAGGGTGAGGAAAAACTGTTTTTT.

V usage is TRBV28 and J usage is TRBJ2-7; the match to TRBD2 covers 7 bases. This CDR3 has 16 amino acids. V dropped 5 bases and J dropped 7; count of bases not matched to a gene: 17. CDR1 and CDR2 (germline): MDHEN, SYDVKM. The CDR3 nucleotides read TGTGCCAGCAGTCCCCGCCGCTTTCGGGGGGTGGGTGAGCAGTACGTC. This sequence encodes CASSPRRFRGVGEQYV.

The chain joins TRBV11-3 to TRBJ2-7; D may be TRBD2 (5 bases). The CDR3 is made up of 13 amino acids. Deletions cut 5 bases from V and 3 bases from J, with 11 bases between. Germline V gene lookup returns CDR1 SGHNT and CDR2 YENEEA. For the CDR3, the DNA is TGTGCCAGCAGCCGAGGGATTAACTACGAGCAGTACTTC. Translated, it gives CASSRGINYEQYF.

The chain combines TRBV29-1 with TRBJ2-1, with 8 bases identical to TRBD1. The CDR3 has 13 amino acids. V shed 6 bases and J 8 bases; nucleotides not matched to a gene: 9. Germline CDR1 SQVTM, CDR2 ANQGSEA. The CDR3 nucleotides read TGCAGCGTAACGACAGGGGCGGGCGATGAGCAGTTCTTC. It encodes CSVTTGAGDEQFF.

The chain recombines TRBV10-2 with TRBJ1-3; 8 positions agree with TRBD1. This CDR3 spans 16 amino acids. The germline gives CDR1 WSHSY, CDR2 SAAADI. J gave up 4 bases and V 1 base, and 6 bases lay outside the gene matches. The CDR3 here is CASSEWRTGNGNTIYF. CDR3 sequence (DNA): TGCGCCAGCAGTGAGTGGAGGACAGGGAACGGAAACACCATATATTTT.

The V and J genes are TRBV4-1 and TRBJ2-6, with D unresolved. The CDR3 has 16 amino acids. CDR1 is MGHRA and CDR2 is YSYEKL in the germline V gene. Deletions cut 0 bases from V and 1 base from J, with 7 bases between. Written as DNA, the CDR3 is TGCGCCAGCAGCCAAGAGGCGGAATCTGGGGCCAACGTCCTGACTTTC. It encodes CASSQEAESGANVLTF.

This rearrangement joins TRBV7-9 to TRBJ1-6, with D possibly being TRBD1 (5 bases). CDR1 is SEHNR, CDR2 FQNEAQ, per germline (reference sequence). Trimming removed 10 bases from V and 14 bases from J, with 18 bases in between. The CDR3 runs to 12 residues. DNA of the CDR3: TGTGCCATCGGTGGTGCCGGAGGGGCCCTCCACTTT. It specifies CAIGGAGGALHF.

The chain uses TRBV5-1 and TRBJ1-4; TRBD1 is a possible D gene (5 bases). V was cut by 5 bases and J by 4 bases, with 15 bases left in between. Per the germline V gene, CDR1 is SGHRS and CDR2 is YFSETQ. The CDR3 is 15 amino acids. CDR3 coding DNA: TGCGCCAGCAGTCAAACCCAGGGCGATAATGAAAAACTGTTTTTT. This translates into CASSQTQGDNEKLFF.

This clone was detected only once. The chain combines TRBV27 with TRBJ2-2; D is unresolved. CDR3 length: 16 residues. V shed 4 bases and J shed 3 bases, with 15 bases lying between them. The germline V gene has CDR1 MNHEY and CDR2 SMNVEV (reference sequence). The CDR3 loop is CASSSRVARDTGELFF. CDR3 DNA: TGTGCCAGCAGTTCCCGGGTAGCTCGTGACACCGGGGAGCTGTTTTTT.

The gene calls are TRBV19 and TRBJ1-2; D remains unclear. Germline CDR1 LNHDA, CDR2 SQIVND (reference sequence). This CDR3 is built from 11 residues. Trimming removed 7 bases at V and 4 bases at J, with 7 bases between. CDR3 sequence: CASTQFYGYTF. The CDR3 nucleotides are TGTGCCAGTACGCAGTTCTATGGCTACACCTTC.